Presented here are 9 T cell receptor beta chains from one specimen sequenced in a study of CD8 T cells in Susac syndrome. Random hexamers primed reverse transcription of roughly 0.5 to 1 ug RNA. One entry per CDR3 protein, called by TCRdb with MiXCR from the immunoSEQ multiplex PCR reads. The sample lists under 550,000 distinct CDR3 sequences, approximately 85% occurring once. The sequenced material came from CD8+ T cells from PBMCs. The receptors come from a human donor with multiple sclerosis.

The V gene is TRBV6-1, the J gene TRBJ2-7; D unresolved. The CDR3 sequence is 13 residues long. Germline V lookup: CDR1 MNHNS, CDR2 SASEGT. Trimming left V 3 bases short and J 7 bases short, with 13 bases between. CDR3 residues: CASSDTAGAEQYF. The CDR3 DNA follows: TGTGCCAGCAGTGATACAGCCGGCGCGGAGCAGTACTTC.

The DNA for the CDR3 is TGCGCCAGCAGCCAAGTTCGCGGGCTAAACACCATATATTTT. As protein: CASSQVRGLNTIYF. The rearrangement links TRBV4-1 to TRBJ1-3; D is uncertain. From germline, CDR1 is MGHRA and CDR2 YSYEKL. The V end lost 1 base, the J end lost 6 bases, and 10 bases lay between the germline ends. This CDR3 has 14 amino acids.

The genes are TRBV5-1 and TRBJ2-5; D call uncertain. The CDR3 has 15 amino acids. CDR1 SGHRS and CDR2 YFSETQ come from the germline V gene. V was clipped by 1 base and J by 5 bases, with 15 bases between them. Here the CDR3 DNA reads TGCGCCAGCAGCTTGAAATCCCGAATCGACGAGACCCAGTACTTC. Translated, it gives CASSLKSRIDETQYF.

This clonotype was counted a single time. This chain joins TRBV29-1 and TRBJ1-2; D uncertain. Germline CDR1 SQVTM, CDR2 ANQGSEA. Trimming cost V 3 bases and J 2 bases, with 7 bases left between them. This CDR3 spans 12 amino acids. Written as DNA, the CDR3 is TGCAGCGTTGATGGCCAGAACTATGGCTACACCTTC. This translates into CSVDGQNYGYTF. Supplemented by reference TRBV29-1 and TRBJ1-2, the full variable domain reads SAVISQKPSRDICQRGTSLTIQCQVDSQVTMMFWYRQQPGQSLTLIATANQGSEATYESGFVIDKFPISRPNLTFSTLTVSNMSPEDSSIYLCSVDGQNYGYTFGSGTRLTVV.

This clonotype showed up just a few times. The J gene is TRBJ2-2, the V gene TRBV2; D tentatively fits TRBD1 or TRBD2 (5 bases each). The CDR3 covers 14 residues. V lost 7 bases and J lost 2, with 11 bases in between. Germline values: CDR1 SNHLY, CDR2 FYNNEI. CDR3 residues: CASMGTANTGELFF. The CDR3 DNA sequence: TGTGCCAGCATGGGGACCGCTAACACCGGGGAGCTGTTTTTT.

The gene calls are TRBV7-9 and TRBJ2-1; possibly TRBD2 for D (5 bases). V gave up 5 bases and J gave up 7 bases, with 15 bases separating them. The CDR3 runs to 14 residues. Germline CDR1 and CDR2: SEHNR and FQNEAQ (reference sequence). In DNA form, the CDR3 reads TGTGCCAGCAGCACGCGAAGCACGGGGAATGAGCAGTTCTTC. Translation: CASSTRSTGNEQFF. Together with reference TRBV7-9 and TRBJ2-1, the CDR3 gives the full variable domain: DTGVSQNPRHKITKRGQNVTFRCDPISEHNRLYWYRQTLGQGPEFLTYFQNEAQLEKSRLLSDRFSAERPKGSFSTLEIQRTEQGDSAMYLCASSTRSTGNEQFFGPGTRLTVL.

Here the CDR3 reads CASSQVPQNNNYGYTF. The CDR3 DNA reads TGCGCCAGCAGCCAAGTCCCGCAGAATAATAACTATGGCTACACCTTC. This chain joins TRBV4-1 and TRBJ1-2, with D uncertain. The V gene lost 1 base and the J gene lost 1 base, with 13 bases spanning the gap. The CDR3 is 16 residues long. CDR1 is MGHRA, CDR2 YSYEKL, per germline.

For the CDR3, the DNA is TGTGCCTGGGAAAGGGGGGGGACTGAAGCTTTCTTT. It encodes CAWERGGTEAFF. The rearrangement uses TRBV30 and TRBJ1-1; the D gene is possibly TRBD1 (6 bases). The CDR3 consists of 12 residues. Germline CDR1 reads GTSNPN; CDR2 reads SVGIG (reference sequence). Trimming shortened V by 5 bases and J by 5 bases, and 12 bases separated the two germline ends.

The gene calls are TRBV13 and TRBJ2-7, with D unclear. Between the trimmed V and J ends, which lost 5 bases and 4 bases, there was a span of 12 bases. This CDR3 spans 13 amino acids. Germline V CDR1 and CDR2: PRHDT, FYEKMQ (reference sequence). CDR3 bases: TGTGCCAGCAGCCAAGAACAGAATTACGAGCAGTACTTC. Protein sequence: CASSQEQNYEQYF. The variable domain in full, with the rest retrieved from reference TRBV13 and TRBJ2-7, is AAGVIQSPRHLIKEKRETATLKCYPIPRHDTVYWYQQGPGQDPQFLISFYEKMQSDKGSIPDRFSAQQFSDYHSELNMSSLELGDSALYFCASSQEQNYEQYFGPGTRLTVT.